These T cell receptor beta chains were read from a single sample in a study of OX40 agonist ivuxolimab in advanced cancers. Profiling relied on immunoSEQ multiplex PCR, and the TCRdb table lists in-frame clones only, not all of them. The table lists roughly 50,000 clones, 88% of them singletons, with approximately 12% in the top ten. The sequences come from CD4+ or CD8+ T cells sorted from blood, collected in a trial of the OX40 agonist ivuxolimab. Receptor source: an adult with an advanced solid tumor such as melanoma, head and neck, liver or kidney cancer. The CDR3 runs from the conserved cysteine through the conserved F or W.

V gene	J gene	CDR3 protein
TRBV19	TRBJ2-7	CASSTIGTGGVYEQYF
TRBV18	TRBJ1-1	CASSRLESSPEAFF
TRBV2	TRBJ1-1	CAVPVVGIAFF
TRBV18	TRBJ2-4	CASSPPYGPLENIQYF
TRBV9	TRBJ2-7	CASSTRASGILYEQYF
TRBV9	TRBJ2-3	CASSSGLAGVVTDTQYF
TRBV18	TRBJ1-6	CASSAVQGTYNSPLHF
TRBV4-3	TRBJ2-1	CASSPGLAGVRYEQFF
TRBV19	TRBJ2-1	CASSIVGDNEQFF
TRBV7-8	TRBJ2-1	CASSLGFTGSNNEQFF
TRBV6-6	TRBJ2-7	CASSYIGATYEQYF
TRBV11-2	TRBJ2-3	CASSFSGGSTDTQYF
TRBV7-9	TRBJ1-1	CASSFGNTEAFF
TRBV9	TRBJ2-5	CASSVPGLETQYF
TRBV7-9	TRBJ2-7	CASSRITYEQYF
TRBV6-6	TRBJ1-6	CASSYSNGNSPLHF
TRBV27	TRBJ2-5	CASRDRGRKTQYF
TRBV9	TRBJ1-1	CASSVSGNTEAFF
TRBV6-5	TRBJ2-3	CASSYSKLADTQYF
TRBV5-5	TRBJ1-1	CASSSWGPGSEAFF
TRBV2	TRBJ2-7	CASSGIAGREQYF
TRBV7-8	TRBJ2-5	CATRLRERETQYF
TRBV28	TRBJ1-1	CASSQDKWGNTEAFF
TRBV27	TRBJ2-7	CASGSGSSYEQYF
TRBV4-3	TRBJ1-1	CASSQDQGKGTEAFF
TRBV6-1	TRBJ1-3	CASSGSLRDTSGNTIYF
TRBV25-1	TRBJ2-1	CASSPLDEQFF
TRBV28	TRBJ1-2	CASRTGSDGYTF
TRBV19	TRBJ1-6	CASRPGQHSPLHF
TRBV28	TRBJ2-3	CASSSLGLAENTQYF
TRBV6-5	TRBJ1-1	CASSWRHSGDTEAFF
TRBV2	TRBJ2-7	CASSDTYEQYF
TRBV7-3	TRBJ2-7	CASSPPGEVEQYF
TRBV13	TRBJ2-1	CASSNRPSQGDEQFF
TRBV19	TRBJ2-3	CASSIVGSTDTQYF
TRBV28	TRBJ2-7	CASERQHSYEQYF
TRBV19	TRBJ1-3	CASSILAISGNTIYF
TRBV5-6	TRBJ1-1	CASSWRTGWGSTEAFF
TRBV19	TRBJ2-1	CASSIDLGRGEDEQFF
TRBV15	TRBJ1-1	CATSRDSGRDTEAFF
TRBV2	TRBJ2-1	CASNEGGNEQFF
TRBV7-9	TRBJ2-2	CASSLDRGRPGELFF
TRBV2	TRBJ2-3	CASRSGDTDTQYF
TRBV27	TRBJ1-1	CASSLGEGGAAEAFF
TRBV27	TRBJ2-7	CASSLKAVTYEQYF
TRBV28	TRBJ1-1	CASSSPGMNTEAFF